This TCR beta chain was profiled in a study of T cell responses to AZD1222 COVID-19 vaccine. The germline V gene has CDR1 SGHDT and CDR2 YYEEEE. Trimming took off 2 bases at V and 9 bases at J, with 21 bases between the two ends. CDR3 length: 16 amino acids. Profiled with immunoSEQ multiplex PCR; TCRdb holds only in-frame clones, not every one. The table shows 160,000 or so clones, with approximately 88% occurring only once. The source is an adult in good health. Here the sequenced sample was peripheral blood, taken on day 0 of AZD1222 vaccination. This sequence joins TRBV5-6 and TRBJ1-5, with unresolved D. Here the CDR3 DNA reads TGTGCCAGCAGCTTTCGGGGAGGAATCGGGTTGTGGCCCCAGCATTTT. Translated, it gives CASSFRGGIGLWPQHF.